This T cell receptor (beta chain) is drawn from a study of T cells in narcolepsy (dated by TCRdb to 2016 to 2018). Background on the whole study: Patients with narcolepsy type 1 or type 2 (NT1, NT2) and healthy control donors were enrolled in the study. The study sought autoreactive T cells targeting hypocretin neuron self-antigens (hypocretin, TRIB2) in narcolepsy patients, using TCR Vbeta sequencing to track clonotypes in blood and CSF.

The CDR3 runs 12 residues from the cysteine to the phenylalanine. Only the CDR3 portion is preserved as DNA: 36 bases, with reading frame beginning at the first base. V and J are truncated by 5 bases and 5 bases respectively, leaving an intervening sequence of 9 bases. The germline V gene gives CDR1 as SGHAT and CDR2 as FQNNGV. Receptor libraries were prepared by the immunoSEQ multiplex PCR assay. The immuneACCESS repertoire file appears here via TCRdb, limited to in-frame rearrangements. These files lack a portion of the clones; in checked studies, under half of the deficit traces to unresolved V genes, and the cause of the others is not known. This sample gives 30,000 to 40,000 clones in total; approximately 90% of them show up just once. The ten largest clones represent roughly 0.79% of the sample. To note about this clone: This clone's antigen is unknown. Per-nucleotide qualities are absent, and no much larger clonotype sits a single base away.

Memory CD4+ T cells were sorted ex vivo from peripheral blood of narcolepsy patients and healthy controls for TCR Vbeta sequencing. What the research found in general, with its limitations: In plots comparing CSF and blood CD4+ T cell clonotypes from the same patient, HCRT-specific and TRIB2-specific autoreactive clonotypes were highlighted. Numbers of sequenced blood memory CD4+ clonotypes were comparable, with averages of around 39,000 in patients and roughly 34,000 in controls. No sequences matching autoreactive T cell clones were present in some of the blood memory CD4+ repertoires from patients and controls. Autoreactive clonotypes were reported to be detected serially in the blood of the same patients and of different patients, but not in the blood of healthy controls.

Input material: CD45RA- memory CD4+ T cells from PBMCs. The cell subset or site label for this specimen denotes: memory T cells sorted ex vivo from peripheral blood. Rearrangement joined TRBV11-2 to TRBJ2-5; the D gene identity is not certain. This sequence originates from a human donor with narcolepsy. The CDR3 protein: CASSPRPETQYF. The nucleotide sequence is given as TGTGCCAGCAGCCCCCGACCCGAGACCCAGTACTTC.